This T cell receptor beta chain comes out of a study of a mutant IDH1 vaccine in newly diagnosed glioma. Study summary: Of the patients given treatment, about 62% were male and about 40% were female, and a mean age of approximately 37 years was recorded. Most had both radiotherapy and temozolomide beforehand; others had only one. Study-wide results and limits: Researchers report vaccine-induced immune responses in over 90% of patients.

The repertoire was sequenced with immunoSEQ multiplex PCR; TCRdb's copy has only in-frame clones and lacks some. This table holds tens of thousands of clones, 60% to 85% found once. Time point indicated: baseline, week 1 (first vaccination visit). Treatment indicated: pre-vaccination baseline after standard-of-care therapy. The donors' diagnosis was new WHO grade 3 or 4 astrocytoma that was IDH1-mutant and ATRX-lost. In regard to this clone: Antigen unknown.

The CDR3 is made up of 12 amino acids. V shed 7 bases, J shed 6 bases, and the junction held 5 bases outside the gene matches. Germline CDR1 SGHTA, CDR2 FQGNSA. The chain combines TRBV7-2 with TRBJ1-2; 7 nucleotides match TRBD1. The receptor's source is a woman between 40 and 55 years old with glioma. The sequencing used PBMCs, collected from a glioma patient treated with radiotherapy, temozolomide or both. CDR3 residues: CASNSDRHGYTF. The CDR3 DNA follows: TGTGCCAGCAATTCGGACAGGCATGGCTACACCTTC.